This TCR beta chain was recorded in a study of regulatory T cells in long-lasting Graves disease. Trimming pared 2 bases from V and 0 bases from J, leaving 10 bases between. The length of the CDR3 is 15 residues. The germline V gene has CDR1 MGHRA and CDR2 YSYEKL. Time point reported: newly diagnosed GD, antithyroid drugs for less than 3 months. PBMC RNA served as the TCR library source. Diagnoses of Graves' disease were made by American Thyroid Association guidelines. In this sample, this clonotype turned up a few times. Combining iRepertoire HTBI primers with Arm-PCR of CDR3 regions, the authors built TCR beta libraries. TCRdb passed the multiplex PCR reads through MiXCR, listing each CDR3 protein once. Among roughly 560,000 distinct CDR3 sequences listed, more than 15% were seen once. The sample also formed part of further work on T cells in Graves' hyperthyroidism and ophthalmopathy. That report notes: Disease duration under 2 months; hyperthyroidism patients were aged 18 to 65. A patient was excluded if there was uncontrolled infection, other autoimmune disease, pregnancy or lactation.

This chain connects TRBV4-1 to TRBJ1-2; D ambiguous. This sequence originates from a woman aged 35-60 years with Graves disease. This specimen was peripheral blood mononuclear cells (PBMCs), taken at new diagnosis, from a patient treated with antithyroid drugs. This chain's CDR3 is CASSQPSGSNYGYTF. The CDR3 nucleotides are TGCGCCAGCAGCCAACCCTCGGGGTCTAACTATGGCTACACCTTC.